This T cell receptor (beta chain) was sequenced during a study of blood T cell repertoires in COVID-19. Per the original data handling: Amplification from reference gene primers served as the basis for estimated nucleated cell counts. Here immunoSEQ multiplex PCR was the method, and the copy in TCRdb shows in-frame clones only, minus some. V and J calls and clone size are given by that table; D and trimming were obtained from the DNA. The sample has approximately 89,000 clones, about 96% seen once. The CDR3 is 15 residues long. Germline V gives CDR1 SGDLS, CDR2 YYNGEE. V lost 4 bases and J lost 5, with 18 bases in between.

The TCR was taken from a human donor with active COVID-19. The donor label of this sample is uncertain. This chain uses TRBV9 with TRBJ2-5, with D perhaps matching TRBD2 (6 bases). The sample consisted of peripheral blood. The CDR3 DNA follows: TGTGCCAGCAGCCCCGGGGACTCCGGTCCGGAGACCCAGTACTTC. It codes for CASSPGDSGPETQYF.